This T cell receptor beta chain was recovered during a study of T cells in Graves' hyperthyroidism and ophthalmopathy. The V and J ends lost 1 base and 3 bases, in that order; junction bases with no gene match: 3. The CDR3 contains 13 residues. Per the germline V gene, CDR1 is DFQATT and CDR2 is SNEGSKA (reference sequence). Researchers barred patients who had uncontrolled infection, other autoimmune disease, pregnancy or lactation. PBMCs came from 9 to 10 ml fresh peripheral blood. Regarding the study as a whole: Also found in blood were most expanded thyroid clonotypes above 0.001. In simple terms, a model built on 13 V-J features told ophthalmopathy apart from stable hyperthyroidism.

From RNA transcripts, TCR beta CDR3 regions were amplified. Initially, a first-round RT-PCR of the TCR CDR3 employed the HTBI primer set. In TCRdb, the multiplex PCR reads were re-called with MiXCR into one record per CDR3 protein. In the table there are 250,000 to 400,000 distinct CDR3 sequences, around 13% of which are singletons. This clonotype was seen many times. Its antigen is still unknown. Material for sequencing was blood. The chain combines TRBV20-1 with TRBJ2-7; 7 nucleotides align to TRBD1. The sequence came from a woman in her forties with Graves' ophthalmopathy. CDR3 sequence reads: CSARVTGHYEQYF. DNA for the CDR3: TGCAGTGCTAGAGTGACAGGGCACTACGAGCAGTACTTC.